This TCR beta chain was profiled in a study of T cell responses to AZD1222 COVID-19 vaccine. The CDR3 spans 15 residues. CDR1 and CDR2 from the germline V gene are MNHEY and SVGAGI. V was clipped by 6 bases and J by 5 bases, with 14 bases between them. Using immunoSEQ multiplex PCR, the repertoire was profiled, and TCRdb retains in-frame clones only, with some absent. The table shows some 130,000 clones, with 80% to 90% occurring only once. The chain couples TRBV6-5 to TRBJ1-6; D is unresolved. This clonotype was obtained from an adult in good health. Sequenced here: peripheral blood, sampled on day 0 of AZD1222 vaccination. The CDR3 DNA is TGTGCCAGCAGAAATCAGGATTATAATAATTCACCCCTCCACTTT. Its protein is CASRNQDYNNSPLHF.